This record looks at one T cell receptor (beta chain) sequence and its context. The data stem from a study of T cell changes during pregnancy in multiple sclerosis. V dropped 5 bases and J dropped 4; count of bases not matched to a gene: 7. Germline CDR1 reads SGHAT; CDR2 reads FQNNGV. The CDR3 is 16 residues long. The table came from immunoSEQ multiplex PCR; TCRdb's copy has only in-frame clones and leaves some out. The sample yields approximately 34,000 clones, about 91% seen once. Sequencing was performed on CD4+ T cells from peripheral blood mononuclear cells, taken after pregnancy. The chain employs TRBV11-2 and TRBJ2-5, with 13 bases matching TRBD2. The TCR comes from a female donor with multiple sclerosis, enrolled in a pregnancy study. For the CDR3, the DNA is TGTGCCAGCAGCCCCGGACTAGCGGGAGAAGGAGAGACCCAGTACTTC. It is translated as CASSPGLAGEGETQYF.